This entry lists 32 T cell receptor beta chains sequenced from one sample in a study of T cell repertoires in cytomegalovirus infection. TCRdb re-called the reads with MiXCR, one entry per CDR3 protein. The table lists around 550,000 distinct CDR3 sequences, 26% of them singletons. Sequenced material: PBMCs. These receptors were obtained from a human donor in good health (CMV status not recorded). Some clones in this sample may be carry-over from other donors' samples.

This clonotype was picked up a small number of times. This CDR3 reads CASSLGTTGRVSFF. In DNA form, the CDR3 reads TGTGCCAGCAGCTTAGGAACGACAGGGAGGGTCTCTTTCTTT. The chain couples TRBV11-3 to TRBJ1-1, with 7 bases fitting TRBD1. V dropped 1 base and J dropped 12; count of bases not matched to a gene: 11. Per the germline V gene, CDR1 is SGHNT and CDR2 is YENEEA. The CDR3 totals 14 residues. The whole variable domain, remainder taken from reference TRBV11-3 and TRBJ1-1, is EAGVVQSPRYKIIEKKQPVAFWCNPISGHNTLYWYLQNLGQGPELLIRYENEEAVDDSQLPKDRFSAERLKGVDSTLKIQPAELGDSAVYLCASSLGTTGRVSFFGQGTRLTVV.

The chain uses TRBV7-7 and TRBJ2-2; 7 bases agree with TRBD2. This CDR3 comprises 18 residues. The J segment lost 2 bases and the V segment lost 4 bases, leaving 13 bases of the junction unmatched. From germline, CDR1 is SSHAT and CDR2 FNYEAQ (reference sequence). The CDR3: CASSSGLVGRLNTGELFF. DNA of the CDR3: TGTGCCAGCAGCTCCGGACTAGTCGGTCGATTAAACACCGGGGAGCTGTTTTTT.

This clonotype was observed a handful of times. This chain joins TRBV24-1 and TRBJ2-1, with 7 bases identical to TRBD1. V shed 9 bases, J shed 7 bases, and the junction held 14 bases outside the gene matches. CDR3 size: 15 residues. Germline CDR1 reads KGHDR; CDR2 reads SFDVKD. The CDR3, as DNA: TGTGCCACCGGGGAGACAGGGAAAACGGCTAATGAGCAGTTCTTC. Translation gives CATGETGKTANEQFF.

This clonotype was recorded at least ten times. The chain combines TRBV6-5 with TRBJ2-3; 7 bases line up with TRBD2. Germline-derived CDR1 and CDR2 are MNHEY and SVGAGI. The CDR3 totals 15 residues. V dropped 0 bases and J dropped 8; count of bases not matched to a gene: 8. The DNA of the CDR3 is TGTGCCAGCAGTTACTCGGCACTAGCGTTCTCTACGCAGTATTTT. Residues: CASSYSALAFSTQYF.

This clonotype was recorded many times. The genes are TRBV7-2 and TRBJ2-5; D remains unclear. Trimming shortened V by 6 bases and J by 0 bases, and 11 bases separated the two germline ends. The length of the CDR3 is 14 residues. CDR1 and CDR2 from the germline V gene are SGHTA and FQGNSA. CDR3 in DNA: TGTGCCAGCAGACAAGGACCCGACCAAGAGACCCAGTACTTC. This sequence encodes CASRQGPDQETQYF.

There are a few counts of this clonotype. This chain uses TRBV7-6 with TRBJ2-3; a possible D gene is TRBD2 (5 bases). V was shortened by 2 bases and J by 6 bases, with 12 bases between the two germline ends. Germline CDR1 is SGHVS and CDR2 is FNYEAQ. This CDR3 is 14 amino acids long. CDR3 in amino acids: CASSLRLARDTQYF. The DNA for the CDR3 is TGTGCCAGCAGCTTAAGGCTAGCTAGGGATACGCAGTATTTT.

This clonotype was recorded a few times. The chain recombines TRBV10-3 with TRBJ2-7; TRBD2 matches at 10 bases. The trim removed 4 bases at V and 6 bases at J, leaving 6 bases unmatched. The germline V gene encodes CDR1 ENHRY and CDR2 SYGVKD. The CDR3 covers 14 residues. CDR3 residues: CAISGVAGGFEQYF. The CDR3 DNA is TGTGCCATCAGTGGAGTAGCGGGAGGTTTCGAGCAGTACTTC.

The gene calls are TRBV7-9 and TRBJ2-1; 8 bases match TRBD2. Germline CDR1 reads SEHNR; CDR2 reads FQNEAQ (reference sequence). This CDR3 has 15 amino acids. The V gene end was trimmed by 7 bases and the J gene end by 6 bases; junction bases not matched to a gene: 11. Here the CDR3 reads CASTTFSGTSNEQFF. CDR3 DNA: TGTGCCAGCACCACTTTTAGCGGGACCAGCAATGAGCAGTTCTTC. Supplemented by reference TRBV7-9 and TRBJ2-1, the full variable domain reads DTGVSQNPRHKITKRGQNVTFRCDPISEHNRLYWYRQTLGQGPEFLTYFQNEAQLEKSRLLSDRFSAERPKGSFSTLEIQRTEQGDSAMYLCASTTFSGTSNEQFFGPGTRLTVL.

V and J are TRBV11-2 and TRBJ2-7; TRBD1 or TRBD2 may be the D gene (5 bases each). V was shortened by 5 bases and J by 2 bases, with 10 bases between the two germline ends. There are 13 residues in the CDR3. Per germline, CDR1 SGHAT and CDR2 FQNNGV. CDR3: CASSEGPTYEQYV. Here the CDR3 DNA reads TGTGCCAGCAGCGAGGGACCTACCTACGAGCAGTACGTC.

The chain uses TRBV5-4 and TRBJ2-7; TRBD2 matches at 11 bases. This CDR3 has 17 residues. With 4 bases clipped from V and 4 bases from J, the junction kept 13 bases outside the gene matches. The germline V gene encodes CDR1 SGHNT and CDR2 YYREEE (reference sequence). CDR3 loop: CASSDGTSGGRKYEQYF. The CDR3, as DNA: TGTGCCAGCAGCGACGGGACTAGCGGAGGGAGGAAGTACGAGCAGTACTTC.

This clonotype came up a few times. The rearrangement uses TRBV4-3 and TRBJ2-2; 7 nucleotides agree with TRBD1. J gave up 5 bases and V 0 bases, and 6 bases lay outside the gene matches. CDR3 length: 16 residues. Per germline, CDR1 LGHNA and CDR2 YSLEER. The CDR3 region has the DNA TGCGCCAGCAGCCAAGAGGCGACAGGGCGGACCGGGGAGCTGTTTTTT. Its translation: CASSQEATGRTGELFF.

The chain employs TRBV4-3 and TRBJ2-5; D gene uncertain. Germline V gene lookup returns CDR1 LGHNA and CDR2 YSLEER. Trimming shortened V by 0 bases and J by 4 bases, and 15 bases separated the two germline ends. The CDR3 totals 16 residues. The CDR3 DNA reads TGCGCCAGCAGCCAAGAACCCTCGGGTTCTCTAGAGACCCAGTACTTC. This encodes CASSQEPSGSLETQYF.

The CDR3 nucleotides read TGTGCCAGCAGCTTATACGCTGACACCGGGGAGCTGTTTTTT. Protein: CASSLYADTGELFF. V and J are TRBV11-2 and TRBJ2-2; D ambiguous. Trimming removed 2 bases at V and 3 bases at J, with 7 bases between. The CDR3 is made up of 14 amino acids. CDR1 and CDR2 from the germline V gene are SGHAT and FQNNGV.

This clonotype was observed once. The V call is TRBV4-1, the J call TRBJ2-5; TRBD2 is a possible D gene (6 bases). V lost 1 base and J 5 bases, leaving 14 bases between the germline ends. Germline CDR1 is MGHRA and CDR2 is YSYEKL. This CDR3 comprises 15 residues. CDR3: CASSQGITSYETQYF. The CDR3 DNA reads TGCGCCAGCAGCCAAGGGATCACTAGCTATGAGACCCAGTACTTC.

This clonotype has at least ten counts. The chain links TRBV5-4 to TRBJ1-6, with D possibly matching TRBD1 (5 bases). The germline V gene has CDR1 SGHNT and CDR2 YYREEE (reference sequence). This CDR3 is built from 14 residues. The V gene lost 2 bases and the J gene lost 8 bases, with 11 bases spanning the gap. In DNA, the CDR3 is TGTGCCAGCAGCTTAAAGGGGAGTCATTCACCCCTCCACTTT. It encodes CASSLKGSHSPLHF.

This clonotype was detected a few times. The chain carries TRBV6-1 and TRBJ1-5; D call uncertain. V gave up 6 bases and J gave up 5 bases, with 17 bases separating them. CDR1 and CDR2 from the germline V gene are MNHNS and SASEGT. CDR3 length: 15 residues. CDR3 sequence: CASRLRQVGDQPQHF. CDR3 nucleotide sequence: TGTGCCAGCAGATTAAGACAAGTTGGGGATCAGCCCCAGCATTTT.

The chain uses TRBV6-2 or TRBV6-3 and TRBJ1-5, with 8 bases lining up with TRBD1. The CDR3 has 13 amino acids. V shed 10 bases and J 5 bases; nucleotides not matched to a gene: 7. Looked up from germline, CDR1 is MNHEY and CDR2 is SVGEGT. CDR3 DNA: TGTGCCACAATGACAGGGGCAGATCAGCCCCAGCATTTT. The encoded protein is CATMTGADQPQHF.

Only a few counts were recorded for this clonotype. The rearrangement uses TRBV3-1 and TRBJ1-3, with D unclear. CDR3 length equals 15 residues. CDR1 and CDR2 (germline): LGHDT, YNNKEL (reference sequence). V was shortened by 1 base and J by 1 base, with 8 bases between the two germline ends. The CDR3 region is CASSQGVRSGNTIYF. The CDR3 bases are TGTGCCAGCAGCCAAGGTGTGCGATCTGGAAACACCATATATTTT.

V is TRBV9 and J is TRBJ2-7, with 11 bases aligning to TRBD2. V trimming: 1 base; J trimming: 4 bases; junction bases outside the gene matches: 7. The CDR3 has 16 amino acids. Germline V lookup: CDR1 SGDLS, CDR2 YYNGEE. The CDR3 here is CASSVSLAGGPYEQYF. For the CDR3, the DNA is TGTGCCAGCAGCGTATCCCTAGCGGGAGGTCCGTACGAGCAGTACTTC.

V is TRBV28 and J is TRBJ2-3; weak D call: TRBD1 (6 bases). The CDR3 has 14 amino acids. V was pared by 7 bases and J by 6 bases, with 17 bases between. Germline V gives CDR1 MDHEN, CDR2 SYDVKM. The CDR3 DNA is TGTGCCAGCAAACCGGGACAAGAGGAGGATACGCAGTATTTT. It is translated as CASKPGQEEDTQYF.

This clonotype has only a few counts. The chain uses TRBV27 and TRBJ1-2; no definite D call. Germline CDR1 is MNHEY and CDR2 is SMNVEV (reference sequence). CDR3 size: 14 residues. V was trimmed by 0 bases and J by 6 bases, leaving 11 bases between them. The CDR3 DNA reads TGTGCCAGCAGTTTATCGGGGAGGAGTGATGGCTACACCTTC. It specifies CASSLSGRSDGYTF.

V and J are TRBV7-9 and TRBJ1-1; 9 bases align to TRBD1. V was pared by 5 bases and J by 11 bases, with 18 bases of the junction left unmatched. The CDR3 has 16 amino acids. Germline-derived CDR1 and CDR2 are SEHNR and FQNEAQ (reference sequence). DNA of the CDR3: TGTGCCAGCAGCCGCAACCCGGGACAGGGTCTTTCTTGGGCTTTCTTT. This gives the protein CASSRNPGQGLSWAFF.

This clonotype has more than one count but fewer than ten. The chain has TRBV29-1 and TRBJ1-2; 7 bases map to TRBD1. The ends lost 1 base at V and 2 bases at J; junction bases unmatched: 4. CDR3 length: 14 amino acids. Germline CDR1 and CDR2: SQVTM and ANQGSEA. The CDR3 spells CSVEVTGDNYGYTF. The CDR3 bases are TGCAGCGTTGAAGTAACAGGGGACAACTATGGCTACACCTTC.

The chain links TRBV9 to TRBJ2-7; 9 nucleotides line up with TRBD2. This CDR3 comprises 14 residues. V lost 3 bases to trimming and J lost 5 bases; unmatched junction nucleotides: 6. The germline gives CDR1 SGDLS, CDR2 YYNGEE. CDR3 nucleotide sequence: TGTGCCAGCAGCGGTAGCGGGAGAGGTGACGAGCAGTACTTC. Translated, it gives CASSGSGRGDEQYF.

The J gene is TRBJ2-1, the V gene TRBV18; perhaps TRBD1 as D (6 bases). The CDR3 runs to 13 residues. Trimming cost V 4 bases and J 3 bases, with 7 bases left between them. Germline-derived CDR1 and CDR2 are KGHSH and LQKENI. The CDR3 sequence is CASSRDIYNEQFF. The DNA for the CDR3 is TGTGCCAGCTCACGGGACATCTACAATGAGCAGTTCTTC.

The CDR3 coding sequence is TGTGCCAGCAGTGAGACAGGTTTCGCTGAAGCTTTCTTT. This gives the protein CASSETGFAEAFF. This rearrangement joins TRBV6-2 or TRBV6-3 to TRBJ1-1, with D perhaps matching TRBD1 (6 bases). V was clipped by 5 bases and J by 6 bases, with 13 bases between them. Germline V gene sequence: CDR1 MNHEY, CDR2 SVGEGT. The CDR3 length is 13 residues.

In its sample, this clonotype was seen a few times. The chain has TRBV20-1 and TRBJ1-1; D ambiguous. This CDR3 has 12 residues. Per the germline V gene, CDR1 is DFQATT and CDR2 is SNEGSKA (reference sequence). V was shortened by 2 bases and J by 3 bases, with 7 bases between the two germline ends. CDR3 amino acids: CSARRQYTEAFF. The CDR3 nucleotides are TGCAGTGCTAGACGGCAGTACACTGAAGCTTTCTTT.

The chain is built from TRBV27 and TRBJ2-2, with 7 nucleotides matching TRBD2. CDR1 is MNHEY, CDR2 SMNVEV, per germline (reference sequence). Trimming took 5 bases from V and 7 from J; bases not matched to a gene: 10. CDR3 length: 15 amino acids. The CDR3 protein is CASSEGAGEVGELFF. The DNA for the CDR3 is TGTGCCAGCAGTGAAGGGGCGGGAGAGGTCGGGGAGCTGTTTTTT.

The CDR3 sequence: CASSPSLAGGFNEQFF. CDR3 coding DNA: TGTGCCAGCAGCCCATCCCTAGCGGGAGGGTTCAATGAGCAGTTCTTC. The rearrangement links TRBV7-2 to TRBJ2-1; TRBD2 matches at 12 bases. Trimming took 5 bases from V and 6 from J; bases not matched to a gene: 8. The CDR3 has 16 amino acids. Germline-derived CDR1 and CDR2 are SGHTA and FQGNSA.

This rearrangement joins TRBV27 to TRBJ1-2, with D possibly matching TRBD1 (5 bases). Trimming left V 5 bases short and J 4 bases short, with 14 bases between. Germline V lookup: CDR1 MNHEY, CDR2 SMNVEV (reference sequence). The CDR3 extends over 14 amino acids. The CDR3 loop reads CASSPRTPSYGYTF. The CDR3 bases are TGTGCCAGCAGTCCCCGGACACCTTCCTATGGCTACACCTTC.

This rearrangement joins TRBV7-2 to TRBJ2-1; D ambiguous. The CDR3 spans 11 residues. V dropped 7 bases and J dropped 7 bases, with 8 bases sitting between them. Germline loops: CDR1 SGHTA, CDR2 FQGNSA. In nucleotides, the CDR3 is TGTGCCAGCATGAATTTTAATGAGCAGTTCTTC. Amino acids: CASMNFNEQFF.

The V and J genes are TRBV7-8 and TRBJ2-1; weak D call: TRBD2 (6 bases). The CDR3 runs 14 residues. CDR1 and CDR2 from the germline V gene are SGHVS and FQNEAQ. V was shortened by 3 bases and J by 7 bases, with 13 bases between the two germline ends. The CDR3 DNA reads TGTGCCAGCAGCTTTGCCCCTGGGGGGAATGAGCAGTTCTTC. This sequence encodes CASSFAPGGNEQFF.